This T cell receptor beta chain originates from a study of blood T cell repertoires in COVID-19. Looking at the study overall: T cells, B-cell-depleted T cells, or PBMCs provided the cDNA or gDNA that served as material.

CDR3 length: 16 amino acids. CDR1 is MGHRA, CDR2 YSYEKL, per germline. Trimming shortened V by 0 bases and J by 1 base, and 10 bases separated the two germline ends. Clones were read by immunoSEQ multiplex PCR, and TCRdb kept only the in-frame ones, dropping some. The sample holds over 150,000 clones, 85% seen once. This TCR was sampled from a middle-aged man with acute or convalescent COVID-19. Source material: peripheral blood. The gene calls are TRBV4-1 and TRBJ1-5; D is perhaps TRBD1 (6 bases). CDR3 in amino acids: CASSQDGGGSNQPQHF. The DNA of the CDR3 is TGCGCCAGCAGCCAAGATGGGGGCGGGAGCAATCAGCCCCAGCATTTT.